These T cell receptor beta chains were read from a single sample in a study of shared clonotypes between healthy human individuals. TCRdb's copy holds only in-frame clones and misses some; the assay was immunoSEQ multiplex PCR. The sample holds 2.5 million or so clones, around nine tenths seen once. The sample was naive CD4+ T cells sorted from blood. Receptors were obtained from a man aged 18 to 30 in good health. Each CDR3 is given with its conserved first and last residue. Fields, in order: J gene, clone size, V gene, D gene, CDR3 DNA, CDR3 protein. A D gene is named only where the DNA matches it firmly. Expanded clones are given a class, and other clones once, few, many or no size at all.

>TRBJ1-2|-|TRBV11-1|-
TGTGCCAGCAGCTTAAGGGCAGGAGATTCCTATGGCTACACCTTC
CASSLRAGDSYGYTF
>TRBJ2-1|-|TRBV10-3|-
TGTGCCATCAGTGAGTCTTTATTCGACAGCTACAATGAGCAGTTCTTC
CAISESLFDSYNEQFF
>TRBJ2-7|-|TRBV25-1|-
TGTGCCAGCAGTGCGGGCTACGAGCAGTACTTC
CASSAGYEQYF
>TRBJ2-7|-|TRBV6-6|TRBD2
TGTGCCAGCAGGGCGACACTAGCGGCCTACGAGCAGTACTTC
CASRATLAAYEQYF
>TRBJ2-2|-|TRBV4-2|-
TGTGCCAGCAGCCAAGATTGGGACACGTCCACCGGGGAGCTGTTTTTT
CASSQDWDTSTGELFF
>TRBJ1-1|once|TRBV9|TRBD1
TGTGCCAGCAGCGAAACAGGGGTCCCGCAGCTAGCTGAAGCTTTCTTT
CASSETGVPQLAEAFF
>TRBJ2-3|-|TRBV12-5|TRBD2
TGTGCTAGTGTAGCTAGCGGGGGTTATACGCAGTATTTT
CASVASGGYTQYF
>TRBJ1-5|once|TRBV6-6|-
TGTGCCAGCAGGGGGGGAGAGGGTCAGCCCCAGCATTTT
CASRGGEGQPQHF
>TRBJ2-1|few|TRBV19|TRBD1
TGTGCCAGTAGTCCCCAGGGGGCTGGGGAGCAGTTCTTC
CASSPQGAGEQFF
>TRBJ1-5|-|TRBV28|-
TGTGCCAGCAGTTTATCACCGGGACGTAGCAATCAGCCCCAGCATTTT
CASSLSPGRSNQPQHF
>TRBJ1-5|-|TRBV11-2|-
TGTGCCAGCAGCCCCTATGGGGCGAGCAATCAGCCCCAGCATTTT
CASSPYGASNQPQHF
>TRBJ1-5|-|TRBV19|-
TGTGCCAGTAGTAGGGGAGGGGTAGGGCAGCCCCAGCATTTT
CASSRGGVGQPQHF
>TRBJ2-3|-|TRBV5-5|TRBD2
TGTGCCAGCAGTTTTGGCGGGAGGCCCAGCACAGATACGCAGTATTTT
CASSFGGRPSTDTQYF
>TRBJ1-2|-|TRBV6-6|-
TGTGCCAGCAGCAATGGACAGCGGATGGGAAACTATGGCTACACCTTC
CASSNGQRMGNYGYTF